This T cell receptor beta chain derives from a study of a mutant IDH1 vaccine in newly diagnosed glioma. Study context: Patients came in for eight vaccinations, in weeks 1, 3, 5, 7, 11, 15, 19 and 23. Earlier care involved radiotherapy, temozolomide, or both, and the majority received both. Treated individuals were about 60% male and around 40% female, averaging about 37 years of age. The first vaccination came 4-6 weeks after radiotherapy alone, or with temozolomide cycles.

As for this clone: What it binds is unknown.

The germline CDR1 and CDR2 sequences are KGHSH and LQKENI. V was clipped by 3 bases and J by 0 bases, with 10 bases between them. The CDR3 contains 15 residues. Time point described: week 23, last vaccination. What each vaccine dose contained was 300 ug of mutant IDH1 20-mer peptide, accompanied by topical imiquimod. The data were produced by immunoSEQ multiplex PCR, yet TCRdb's version contains in-frame clones alone and is incomplete. Of approximately 60,000 clones listed, around 87% are singletons. The J gene is TRBJ2-3, the V gene TRBV18; D remains unclear. The sequence derives from a man aged 35 to 55 with glioma. The material sequenced was PBMCs, taken from a glioma patient whose treatment included an IDH1 peptide vaccine. The CDR3 spells CASSPRDGSTDTQYF. CDR3 in DNA: TGTGCCAGCTCACCCCGTGACGGAAGCACAGATACGCAGTATTTT.